This TCR beta chain was captured by sequencing in a study of T cell changes during pregnancy in multiple sclerosis. The germline V gene has CDR1 SEHNR and CDR2 FQNEAQ (reference sequence). The V and J ends lost 5 bases and 7 bases respectively, with 21 bases between them. This CDR3 has 15 amino acids. Clones were read by immunoSEQ multiplex PCR, and TCRdb kept only the in-frame ones, dropping some. The table has about 32,000 clones, approximately 89% seen once; the top ten hold 10%. Specimen: CD8+ T cells from peripheral blood mononuclear cells, collected in the second trimester of pregnancy. The chain carries TRBV7-9 and TRBJ2-7, with D possibly TRBD2 on 7 matching bases. The sequence was obtained from a female donor with multiple sclerosis, enrolled in a pregnancy study. The CDR3 bases are TGTGCCAGCAGCCCCCCGAGGGGGGGGCCGGAGGAGCAGTACTTC. This codes for CASSPPRGGPEEQYF.